This TCR beta chain emerged from a study of control samples from healthy donors and cancer patients. J was trimmed by 4 bases and V by 5 bases; bases with no gene match: 2. This CDR3 has 13 residues. Method: immunoSEQ multiplex PCR; TCRdb's copy keeps in-frame clones and lacks some. Of around 130,000 clones listed, over 75% are singletons. The specimen sequenced was blood. This chain uses TRBV12-3 or TRBV12-4 with TRBJ1-1; 9 positions agree with TRBD1. This TCR was sampled from a man aged 18 to 29 in good health. For the CDR3, the DNA is TGTGCCAGCAGTAAGACAGGGGGCACTGAAGCTTTCTTT. Its translation is CASSKTGGTEAFF.